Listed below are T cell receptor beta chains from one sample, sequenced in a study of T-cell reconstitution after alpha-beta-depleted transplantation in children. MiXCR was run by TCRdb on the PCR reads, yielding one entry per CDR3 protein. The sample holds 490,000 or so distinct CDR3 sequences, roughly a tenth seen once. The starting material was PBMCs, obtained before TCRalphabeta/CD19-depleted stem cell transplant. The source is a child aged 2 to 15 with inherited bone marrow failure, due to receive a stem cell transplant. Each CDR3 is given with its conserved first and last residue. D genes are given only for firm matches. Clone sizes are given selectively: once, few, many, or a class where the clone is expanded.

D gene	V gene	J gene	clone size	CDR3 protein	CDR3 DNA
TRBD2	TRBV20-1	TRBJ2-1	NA	CSATATSGVGGWTYNEQFF	TGCAGTGCTACAGCCACTAGCGGGGTTGGTGGTTGGACCTACAATGAGCAGTTCTTC
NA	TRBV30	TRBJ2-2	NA	CAWSGGLNTGELFF	TGTGCCTGGTCCGGGGGGCTGAACACCGGGGAGCTGTTTTTT
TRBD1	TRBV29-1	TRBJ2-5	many	CSVRDRYQETQYF	TGCAGCGTGCGGGACAGGTATCAAGAGACCCAGTACTTC
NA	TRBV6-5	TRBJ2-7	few	CASSYSPTREQYF	TGTGCCAGCAGTTACTCCCCGACTAGAGAGCAGTACTTC
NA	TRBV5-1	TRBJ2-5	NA	CASTLWETQYF	TGCGCCAGCACCTTGTGGGAGACCCAGTACTTC
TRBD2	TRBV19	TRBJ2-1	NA	CASSRTSGISEQFF	TGTGCCAGTAGCAGGACTAGCGGGATTTCCGAGCAGTTCTTC
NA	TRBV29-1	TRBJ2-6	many	CSVQVSSGANVLTF	TGCAGCGTGCAGGTTAGCTCTGGGGCCAACGTCCTGACTTTC
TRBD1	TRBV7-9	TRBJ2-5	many	CASSWLGAGGQETQYF	TGTGCCAGCAGCTGGCTGGGAGCAGGGGGTCAAGAGACCCAGTACTTC
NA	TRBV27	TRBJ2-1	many	CAISGSNEQFF	TGTGCCATATCAGGGTCCAATGAGCAGTTCTTC
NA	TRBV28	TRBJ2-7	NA	CASSQDGTASSYEQYF	TGTGCCAGCAGTCAGGACGGGACTGCGAGCTCCTACGAGCAGTACTTC
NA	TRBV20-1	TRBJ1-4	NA	CSARDHLFEKLFF	TGCAGTGCTAGAGATCACCTATTCGAAAAACTGTTTTTT
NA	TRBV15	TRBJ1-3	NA	CATSRDGLPSGNTIYF	TGTGCCACCAGCAGAGACGGACTACCCTCTGGAAACACCATATATTTT
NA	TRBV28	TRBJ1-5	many	CASSPQISNQPQHF	TGTGCCAGCAGTCCCCAGATTAGCAATCAGCCCCAGCATTTT
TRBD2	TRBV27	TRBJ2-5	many	CASSSNFGLAGETQYF	TGTGCCAGCAGTTCTAACTTCGGGCTAGCGGGAGAGACCCAGTACTTC
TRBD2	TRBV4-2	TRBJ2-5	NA	CASSLQAGVETQYF	TGTGCCAGCAGCCTACAAGCGGGAGTTGAGACCCAGTACTTC
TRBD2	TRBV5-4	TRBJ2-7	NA	CASSRPVAGVPYEQYF	TGTGCCAGCAGCCGCCCTGTAGCGGGAGTTCCCTACGAGCAGTACTTC
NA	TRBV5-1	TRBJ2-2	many	CASRPDIFTGELFF	TGCGCCAGCAGGCCCGACATATTCACCGGGGAGCTGTTTTTT
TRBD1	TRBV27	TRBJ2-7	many	CASSLTGGKDYEQYF	TGTGCCAGCAGTCTAACAGGGGGTAAGGACTACGAGCAGTACTTC
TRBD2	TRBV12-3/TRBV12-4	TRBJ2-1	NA	CASSSGNYNEQFF	TGTGCCAGCAGTAGCGGGAACTACAATGAGCAGTTCTTC
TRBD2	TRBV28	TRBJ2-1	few	CASGERPSGSNEQFF	TGTGCCAGCGGCGAGAGGCCTAGCGGGAGTAATGAGCAGTTCTTC
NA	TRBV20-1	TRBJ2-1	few	CSAALDSYNEQFF	TGCAGTGCCGCCCTAGACTCCTACAATGAGCAGTTCTTC
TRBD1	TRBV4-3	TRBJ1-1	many	CASSRLQGGTEAFF	TGCGCCAGCAGCCGACTTCAGGGGGGCACTGAAGCTTTCTTT
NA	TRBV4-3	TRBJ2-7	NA	CASSQARLMEQYF	TGCGCCAGCAGCCAAGCTAGGCTGATGGAGCAGTACTTC
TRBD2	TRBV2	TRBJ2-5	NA	CASGSGRYQETQYF	TGTGCCAGCGGTAGCGGGAGGTACCAAGAGACCCAGTACTTC
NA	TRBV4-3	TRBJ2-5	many	CASSQEGGQLQETQYF	TGCGCCAGCAGCCAAGAAGGTGGGCAGCTCCAAGAGACCCAGTACTTC
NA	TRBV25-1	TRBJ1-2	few	CASSAQNPANYGYTF	TGTGCCAGCAGTGCCCAGAACCCGGCTAACTATGGCTACACCTTC
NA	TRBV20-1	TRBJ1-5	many	CSAGQLYSNQPQHF	TGCAGTGCTGGACAACTTTATAGCAATCAGCCCCAGCATTTT
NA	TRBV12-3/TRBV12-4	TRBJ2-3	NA	CASSFHHPGTDTQYF	TGTGCCAGCAGTTTTCACCACCCTGGGACAGATACGCAGTATTTT
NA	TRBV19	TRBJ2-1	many	CASRVRGNDEQFF	TGTGCCAGTAGGGTGAGGGGTAACGATGAGCAGTTCTTC
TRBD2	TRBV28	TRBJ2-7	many	CAGAGVGSEQYF	TGTGCCGGAGCGGGAGTTGGCTCCGAGCAGTACTTC
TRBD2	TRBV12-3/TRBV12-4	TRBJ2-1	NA	CASSLRAITSGSYNEQFF	TGTGCCAGCAGTTTAAGAGCAATTACTAGCGGGTCTTACAATGAGCAGTTCTTC
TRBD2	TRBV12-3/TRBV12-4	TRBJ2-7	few	CASSLSPAGGGREQYF	TGTGCCAGCAGTTTATCCCCTGCGGGAGGCGGGAGAGAGCAGTACTTC
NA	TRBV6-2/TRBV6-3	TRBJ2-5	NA	CASSLNGAAQETQYF	TGTGCCAGCAGTCTCAATGGAGCAGCACAAGAGACCCAGTACTTC
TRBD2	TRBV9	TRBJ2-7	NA	CASSTQAGSSYEQYF	TGTGCCAGCAGCACCCAAGCGGGGAGCTCCTACGAGCAGTACTTC
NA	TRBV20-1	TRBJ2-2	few	CSARGHFTAGELFF	TGCAGTGCTAGAGGGCATTTTACGGCCGGGGAGCTGTTTTTT
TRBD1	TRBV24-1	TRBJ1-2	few	CATSDPRQGARGYTF	TGTGCCACCAGTGATCCGCGACAGGGGGCGCGCGGCTACACCTTC
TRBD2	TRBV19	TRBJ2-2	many	CASSNLAGTGELFF	TGTGCCAGTAGTAATTTAGCGGGGACCGGGGAGCTGTTTTTT
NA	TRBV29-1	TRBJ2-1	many	CSVDETADMAINEQFF	TGCAGCGTCGATGAAACGGCCGATATGGCGATCAATGAGCAGTTCTTC
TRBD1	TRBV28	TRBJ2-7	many	CASSQGQGAYEQYF	TGTGCCAGCAGCCAGGGACAGGGGGCCTACGAGCAGTACTTC
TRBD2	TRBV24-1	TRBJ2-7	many	CATSDGGRAYEQYF	TGTGCCACCAGTGATGGCGGGAGGGCCTACGAGCAGTACTTC
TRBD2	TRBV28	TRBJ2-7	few	CASSLAGRASGAYEQYF	TGTGCCAGCAGTTTGGCCGGGAGGGCTAGCGGCGCCTACGAGCAGTACTTC
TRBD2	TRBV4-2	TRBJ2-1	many	CASSQVGGRPHNEQFF	TGTGCCAGCAGCCAAGTAGGCGGGAGACCTCACAATGAGCAGTTCTTC
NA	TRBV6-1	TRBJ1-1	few	CASSTGWGNTEAFF	TGTGCCAGCAGCACAGGGTGGGGAAACACTGAAGCTTTCTTT
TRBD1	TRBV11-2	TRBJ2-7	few	CASSLGQGSEQYF	TGTGCCAGCAGCTTAGGACAGGGGAGCGAGCAGTACTTC
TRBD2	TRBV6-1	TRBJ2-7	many	CASSTIAGLYEQYF	TGTGCCAGCAGCACAATAGCGGGCCTCTACGAGCAGTACTTC
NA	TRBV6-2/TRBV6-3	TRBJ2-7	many	CASGHLYEQYF	TGTGCCAGCGGCCACCTGTACGAGCAGTACTTC
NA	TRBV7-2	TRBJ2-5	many	CASSPQRTEQETQYF	TGTGCCAGCAGCCCTCAAAGGACTGAACAAGAGACCCAGTACTTC
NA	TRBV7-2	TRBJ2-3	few	CASSFPGILPSTDTQYF	TGTGCCAGCAGCTTCCCCGGAATATTGCCTAGCACAGATACGCAGTATTTT
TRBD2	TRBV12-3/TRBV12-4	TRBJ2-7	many	CASSLAGGGSYEQYF	TGTGCCAGCAGTTTAGCCGGCGGGGGCTCCTACGAGCAGTACTTC
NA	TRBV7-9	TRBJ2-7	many	CASSSRANEQYF	TGTGCCAGCAGCTCCAGGGCGAACGAGCAGTACTTC
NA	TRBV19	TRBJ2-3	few	CASKKVRSDTQYF	TGTGCCAGTAAAAAGGTTCGGTCGGATACGCAGTATTTT
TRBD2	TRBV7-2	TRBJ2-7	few	CASSPGLAYFEQYF	TGTGCCAGCAGCCCCGGACTAGCGTACTTCGAGCAGTACTTC
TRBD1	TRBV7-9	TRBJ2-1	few	CASSLTGQGGNEQFF	TGTGCCAGCAGCCTAACGGGACAGGGGGGGAATGAGCAGTTCTTC
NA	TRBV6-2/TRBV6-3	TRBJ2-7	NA	CASSYPTRPGWLCF	TGTGCCAGCAGTTACCCCACTCGGCCAGGGTGGTTGTGCTTC
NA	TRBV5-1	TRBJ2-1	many	CASSLVTGNEQFF	TGCGCCAGCAGCTTGGTAACGGGCAATGAGCAGTTCTTC
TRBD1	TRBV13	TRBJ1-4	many	CASSIGQGATGEKLFF	TGTGCCAGCAGCATTGGCCAGGGGGCAACCGGTGAAAAACTGTTTTTT